Each of the 4 T cell receptor beta chains below was sequenced from the same sample in a study of blood T cell repertoires in COVID-19. Generated by immunoSEQ multiplex PCR, the TCRdb table keeps only in-frame clones and is missing some. The sample holds roughly 68,000 clones, 70% to 90% seen once. The sample was peripheral blood. Receptor source: an elderly woman with acute or convalescent COVID-19.

This clone appeared a single time. The chain is built from TRBV5-1 and TRBJ2-3; the match to TRBD2 covers 11 bases. There are 17 residues in the CDR3. Trimming took 0 bases from V and 3 from J; bases not matched to a gene: 6. Germline assignment: CDR1 SGHRS and CDR2 YFSETQ. DNA for the CDR3: TGCGCCAGCAGCTTGGCCGCTCTAGCGGGGGGTACAGATACGCAGTATTTT. As protein: CASSLAALAGGTDTQYF.

The CDR3 DNA reads as TGTGCCAGCAGCTTCCAGGCGGGGGTCAATGAGCAGTTCTTC. This sequence encodes CASSFQAGVNEQFF. The chain recombines TRBV7-3 with TRBJ2-1, with 7 bases aligning to TRBD2. The V segment lost 3 bases and the J segment 6 bases; nucleotides outside the gene matches: 5. Germline V gene sequence: CDR1 SGHTA, CDR2 FQGTGA. The CDR3 length is 14 residues.

V and J are TRBV3-1 (or the pseudogene TRBV3-2) and TRBJ1-1; D might be TRBD1 (5 bases). This CDR3 contains 13 residues. V lost 2 bases and J 1 base, leaving 5 bases between the germline ends. In germline, CDR1 is LGHDT, CDR2 YNNKEL (reference sequence). The CDR3 spells CASSQQGNTEAFF. CDR3 nucleotides: TGTGCCAGCAGCCAACAGGGGAACACTGAAGCTTTCTTT.

This clone has just a few counts. The chain combines TRBV14 with TRBJ2-7, with a tentative D call TRBD1 (6 bases). The CDR3 contains 14 residues. Trimming shortened V by 6 bases and J by 5 bases, and 17 bases separated the two germline ends. Per the germline V gene, CDR1 is SGHDN and CDR2 is FVKESK. CDR3 DNA: TGTGCCAGCAGTCCACCGGGACAACTAAACGAGCAGTACTTC. The encoded protein is CASSPPGQLNEQYF.